Below, 11 T cell receptor beta chains from the same sample are listed, as sequenced in a study of blood T cell repertoires in COVID-19. The data were produced by immunoSEQ multiplex PCR, yet TCRdb's version contains in-frame clones alone and is incomplete. This sample has about 300,000 clones, with 80% to 90% found just once. The sample comprised PBMCs or T cells enriched from blood (not recorded which). These receptors came from a man aged 25 to 45 who had recovered from COVID-19.

This rearrangement joins TRBV19 to TRBJ2-2; D may be TRBD1 (5 bases). The CDR3 has 15 amino acids. With 7 bases removed from V and 1 base from J, the gap between germline ends came to 13 bases. Looked up from germline, CDR1 is LNHDA and CDR2 is SQIVND (reference sequence). CDR3 residues: CASMEGHLNTGELFF. The CDR3 nucleotides read TGTGCCAGTATGGAAGGACATCTGAACACCGGGGAGCTGTTTTTT.

The chain joins TRBV18 to TRBJ1-1; 8 bases map to TRBD1. Germline trimming cut 6 bases from V and 7 bases from J; bases unmatched to any gene: 13. The CDR3 totals 15 residues. Germline V CDR1 and CDR2: KGHSH, LQKENI. The CDR3 nucleotides read TGTGCCAGCTCCCCGGGACAGGCAAGTTCCCGTGAAGCTTTCTTT. Translated: CASSPGQASSREAFF. Supplemented by reference TRBV18 and TRBJ1-1, the full variable domain reads NAGVMQNPRHLVRRRGQEARLRCSPMKGHSHVYWYRQLPEEGLKFMVYLQKENIIDESGMPKERFSAEFPKEGPSILRIQQVVRGDSAAYFCASSPGQASSREAFFGQGTRLTVV.

The rearrangement links TRBV7-9 to TRBJ1-2, with D perhaps matching TRBD1 (5 bases). CDR3 length: 15 amino acids. Germline V gene sequence: CDR1 SEHNR, CDR2 FQNEAQ (reference sequence). V lost 1 base, J lost 2 bases, and 11 bases lay in between. The CDR3 nucleotides read TGTGCCAGCAGCTTAGGCCGGACACTCAACTATGGCTACACCTTC. Its translation: CASSLGRTLNYGYTF.

The V call is TRBV10-1, the J call TRBJ1-2, with unresolved D. Germline CDR1 reads WNHNN; CDR2 reads SYGVQD (reference sequence). CDR3 length: 13 amino acids. Trimming cost V 0 bases and J 2 bases, with 4 bases left between them. As DNA, the CDR3 is TGCGCCAGCAGTGAGTCGGGCAACTATGGCTACACCTTC. Protein sequence: CASSESGNYGYTF.

The chain recombines TRBV9 with TRBJ1-2; D call uncertain. V lost 0 bases to trimming and J lost 8 bases, with 17 bases between them. The CDR3 runs 15 residues. The V gene's germline CDR1 is SGDLS and CDR2 YYNGEE. For the CDR3, the DNA is TGTGCCAGCAGCGTAGGTCTGGAGGGAGAAGAGGGCTACACCTTC. Amino acids: CASSVGLEGEEGYTF.

V gene TRBV3-1 (or the pseudogene TRBV3-2) combines with J gene TRBJ2-3, with D possibly TRBD1 on 6 matching bases. Trimming shortened V by 0 bases and J by 5 bases, and 12 bases separated the two germline ends. Germline V CDR1 and CDR2: LGHDT, YNNKEL (reference sequence). This CDR3 is built from 15 residues. The CDR3 protein is CASSQDSNREDTQYF. The CDR3 coding sequence is TGTGCCAGCAGCCAAGATTCGAACAGGGAAGATACGCAGTATTTT.

The V call is TRBV11-3, the J call TRBJ2-1; a weak D match, TRBD1 (7 bases). V dropped 5 bases and J dropped 0 bases, with 14 bases sitting between them. The germline V gene encodes CDR1 SGHNT and CDR2 YENEEA. This CDR3 has 16 amino acids. The CDR3 region has the DNA TGTGCCAGCAGCCCACGGGGGACAGTCTCCTACAATGAGCAGTTCTTC. This gives the protein CASSPRGTVSYNEQFF.

This clone was counted once. V and J are TRBV11-3 and TRBJ1-1, with D possibly TRBD1 on 6 matching bases. The CDR3 runs to 14 residues. The germline CDR1 and CDR2 sequences are SGHNT and YENEEA. Trimming shortened V by 5 bases and J by 0 bases, and 10 bases separated the two germline ends. CDR3 loop: CASSAQGLNTEAFF. The CDR3 DNA follows: TGTGCCAGCAGCGCACAGGGCCTGAACACTGAAGCTTTCTTT.

The rearrangement joins TRBV5-1 to TRBJ2-1, with 8 bases aligning to TRBD2. Unmatched junction bases numbered 4, after V lost 7 bases and J lost 7 bases. The CDR3 has 12 amino acids. The germline V gene encodes CDR1 SGHRS and CDR2 YFSETQ. CDR3: CASREGRNEQFF. Written as DNA, the CDR3 is TGCGCCAGCCGGGAGGGCCGGAATGAGCAGTTCTTC.

This clone has more than one count but fewer than ten. This chain uses TRBV4-1 with TRBJ1-5; no firm D call. Trimming removed 1 base from V and 1 base from J, with 5 bases in between. The CDR3 is made up of 14 amino acids. Germline assignment: CDR1 MGHRA and CDR2 YSYEKL. This chain's CDR3 is CASSQVLSNQPQHF. The CDR3 DNA follows: TGCGCCAGCAGCCAAGTCTTAAGCAATCAGCCCCAGCATTTT.

The chain recombines TRBV5-1 with TRBJ2-7; TRBD1 matches 10 bases. Trimming removed 4 bases from V and 9 bases from J; junction bases left unmatched: 13. CDR1 is SGHRS and CDR2 is YFSETQ in the germline V gene. CDR3 length: 15 amino acids. The CDR3 region is CASSADGTGALGQYF. The CDR3 DNA sequence: TGCGCCAGCAGCGCGGACGGGACAGGGGCCCTAGGGCAGTACTTC. Looking up the rest from reference TRBV5-1 and TRBJ2-7 gives the full variable domain: KAGVTQTPRYLIKTRGQQVTLSCSPISGHRSVSWYQQTPGQGLQFLFEYFSETQRNKGNFPGRFSGRQFSNSRSEMNVSTLELGDSALYLCASSADGTGALGQYFGPGTRLTVT.